This T cell receptor (beta chain) was recorded in a study of regulatory T cells in long-lasting Graves disease. Study-wide results and caveats: The TCR repertoire of persistent Graves' patients was less diverse than that of newly diagnosed ones.

TCR beta libraries were built with iRepertoire HTBI primers and Arm-PCR of CDR3 regions. TCRdb re-called the multiplex PCR reads through MiXCR, storing one row per CDR3 protein. The profile shows around 480,000 distinct CDR3 sequences, approximately 16% of them singletons. The time point: newly diagnosed GD, antithyroid drugs for less than 3 months. After RNA was extracted from PBMCs, the TCR library was made from it. In this sample, this clonotype turned up many times. Its target is unknown. The V gene's germline CDR1 is SNHLY and CDR2 FYNNEI. The length of the CDR3 is 15 residues. J gave up 0 bases and V 6 bases, and 5 bases lay outside the gene matches. The data also belong to a second study, concerning T cells in Graves' hyperthyroidism and ophthalmopathy.

This material consisted of peripheral blood mononuclear cells (PBMCs), taken at new diagnosis, from a patient treated with antithyroid drugs. This TCR came from a woman aged 35 to 59 with Graves disease. The chain joins TRBV2 to TRBJ1-3; 7 bases map to TRBD1. In DNA form, the CDR3 reads TGTGCCAGCAGCCGACAGGGTAGCTCTGGAAACACCATATATTTT. Its translation is CASSRQGSSGNTIYF.